This TCR beta chain was captured by sequencing in a study of post-analysis software for immune sequencing data (dated by TCRdb to the mid-2010s). In terms of the full investigation: Recorded disease courses included relapsing-remitting, secondary progressive and progressive-relapsing multiple sclerosis, with some patients lacking subtype annotation. The multiple sclerosis patient repertoires were compared with some twelve previously published healthy control repertoires from donors aged about 6 to 28 years. A subset of samples was prepared in parallel using single-end sample barcoding, then pooled and co-amplified after Illumina adapter ligation. Summary of the overall study and its limitations: The multiple sclerosis patient group was slightly younger than the control group. Multiple sclerosis patients had significantly lower normalized Chao1 diversity than controls, a result that suggests substantial peripheral T-cell clonal expansion. Significantly higher frequencies in patients than in controls were found for several TRBV segments, including TRBV5-6, TRBV5-1 and TRBV20-1. Direct clustering with F measure revealed strong co-clustering of samples prepared in the same batch, which led to a batch-effect correction.

To prepare the library, PCR was applied. Reads for this sample came from an Illumina HiSeq 2500. To reduce PCR and sequencing biases, unique molecular identifiers were incorporated into the TCR beta cDNA libraries. Every 1 to 10 million input T cells yielded some 500,000 cDNA molecules, meaning each molecule approximated one T cell. Patient libraries were prepared and sequenced with the same protocol used for the earlier healthy control dataset. Samples belonging to the same batch were prepared together, multiplexed and sequenced on a shared HiSeq lane. In the authors' own workflow: MIGEC was used to process the raw barcoded reads, and molecular identifier groups with only a single read were discarded before consensus assembly and CDR3 extraction. Clonotype tables were post-analysed with VDJtools, and diversity was normalized by down-sampling all datasets to the smallest sample size. To correct batch-related cross-sample contamination, repertoire overlap clustering matched CDR3 amino acid sequences but not nucleotide sequences. The raw public data were reprocessed by TCRdb itself: fastp quality trimming at Q25, MiXCR clonotype calling, in-frame beta chains only. For every CDR3 protein sequence, its rows merge into one entry that carries the most common genes and DNA. These V and J calls derive from TCRdb rather than the authors' analysis. The sample table shows fewer than 850,000 distinct CDR3 sequences, and under 60% are seen once. Over 4.5% of the sample comes from the top ten.

Trimming at the junction amounts to 5 bases on V and 2 bases on J, and the germline ends lie 12 bases apart. Its CDR3 holds 15 amino acids, cysteine through phenylalanine. Of all the DNA, just the CDR3 is kept, 45 bases in frame from base 1. The germline V gene yields SGHAT for CDR1 and FQNNGV for CDR2. Of note for this clonotype: What this receptor recognizes is not known. The record has no base qualities; no much larger clone is one base away.

To demonstrate the VDJtools post-analysis software, TCR beta repertoires were profiled from the peripheral blood of more than ten young patients with multiple sclerosis. The patients with multiple sclerosis were children and adolescents between roughly 6 and 17 years of age. The receptor comes from a girl aged 5-17 years with multiple sclerosis. Input material: blood. Recombination joined TRBV11-2 with TRBJ1-4; the D gene lacks a confident call. CDR3 sequence: CASSQSRATNEKLFF. The sequence in DNA is TGTGCCAGCAGCCAATCTAGGGCCACTAATGAAAAACTGTTTTTT.